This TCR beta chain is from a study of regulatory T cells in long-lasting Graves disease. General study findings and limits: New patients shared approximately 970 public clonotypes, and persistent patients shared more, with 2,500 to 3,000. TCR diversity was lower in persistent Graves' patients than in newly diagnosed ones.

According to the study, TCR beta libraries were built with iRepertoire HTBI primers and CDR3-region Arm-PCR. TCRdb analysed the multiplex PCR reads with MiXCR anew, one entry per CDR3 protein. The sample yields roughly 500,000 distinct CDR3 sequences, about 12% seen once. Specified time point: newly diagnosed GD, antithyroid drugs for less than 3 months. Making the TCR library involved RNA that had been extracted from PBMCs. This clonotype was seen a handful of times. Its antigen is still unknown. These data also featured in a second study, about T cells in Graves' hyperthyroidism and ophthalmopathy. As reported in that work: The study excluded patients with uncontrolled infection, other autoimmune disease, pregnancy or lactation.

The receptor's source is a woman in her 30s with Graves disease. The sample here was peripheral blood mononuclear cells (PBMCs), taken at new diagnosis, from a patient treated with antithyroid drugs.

The CDR3 is CASSRYSEGRREKLFF. DNA for the CDR3: TGCGCCAGCAGCCGCTACTCGGAGGGAAGAAGAGAAAAACTGTTTTTT. This chain links TRBV4-1 with TRBJ1-4, with unresolved D. This CDR3 has 16 residues. The V and J ends lost 4 bases and 8 bases respectively, with 20 bases between them. Germline CDR1 is MGHRA and CDR2 is YSYEKL.